These 3 T cell receptor beta chains were all obtained from the same sample, sequenced in a study of cytomegalovirus exposure and HLA in healthy donors. With 60 Vbeta and 13 Jbeta primers, the PCR was carried out. Generated by immunoSEQ multiplex PCR, the TCRdb table keeps only in-frame clones and is missing some. The sample has approximately 100,000 clones; 85% are singletons. The sequenced sample was PBMCs. These receptors originate from a man aged 25-40 years in good health and CMV-seronegative.

The V gene is TRBV13, the J gene TRBJ2-1; 7 bases fit TRBD1. Germline CDR1 is PRHDT and CDR2 is FYEKMQ (reference sequence). The CDR3 runs 15 residues. V shed 5 bases and J 5 bases; nucleotides not matched to a gene: 9. The CDR3 DNA reads as TGTGCCAGCAGCGGAACCTGGGACAGCGACAATGAGCAGTTCTTC. Protein: CASSGTWDSDNEQFF.

The gene calls are TRBV4-2 and TRBJ2-3; 11 nucleotides agree with TRBD2. The CDR3 length is 16 residues. In germline, CDR1 is LGHNA, CDR2 YNFKEQ. J lost 2 bases, V lost 2 bases, and 3 bases had no gene match. The CDR3 sequence is CASSQLAGGLTDTQYF. In nucleotides, the CDR3 is TGTGCCAGCAGCCAACTAGCGGGAGGCCTCACAGATACGCAGTATTTT.

This clone came up once. The CDR3 loop is CASSLGGRANEQFF. CDR3 nucleotides: TGTGCCAGCAGCTTGGGCGGGAGGGCTAATGAGCAGTTCTTC. The rearrangement joins TRBV5-6 to TRBJ2-1; 9 nucleotides match TRBD2. The CDR3 is made up of 14 amino acids. J lost 7 bases, V lost 0 bases, and 2 bases had no gene match. The germline gives CDR1 SGHDT, CDR2 YYEEEE.